The present TCR beta chain was sequenced within a study of brain metastases from non-small cell lung cancer. This CDR3 spans 13 amino acids. From germline, CDR1 is SQVTM and CDR2 ANQGSEA. V was cut by 6 bases and J by 9 bases, with 18 bases left in between. Study-wide results and limits: Compared with primary tumors, brain metastases showed less T-cell infiltration.

Data came from immunoSEQ multiplex PCR; TCRdb stores just in-frame clones and leaves some out. The table records about 1,400 clones, under 85% of them present only once. In regard to this clone: Its cognate antigen is unknown.

The TCR originated in a donor at least 40 years old with non-small cell lung cancer. What was sequenced was tissue from a brain metastasis. The V gene is TRBV29-1, the J gene TRBJ2-1; possible D gene TRBD1, 5 bases. CDR3 residues: CSVLGAPGGEQFF. The CDR3, as DNA: TGCAGCGTGCTTGGGGCCCCCGGCGGTGAGCAGTTCTTC.